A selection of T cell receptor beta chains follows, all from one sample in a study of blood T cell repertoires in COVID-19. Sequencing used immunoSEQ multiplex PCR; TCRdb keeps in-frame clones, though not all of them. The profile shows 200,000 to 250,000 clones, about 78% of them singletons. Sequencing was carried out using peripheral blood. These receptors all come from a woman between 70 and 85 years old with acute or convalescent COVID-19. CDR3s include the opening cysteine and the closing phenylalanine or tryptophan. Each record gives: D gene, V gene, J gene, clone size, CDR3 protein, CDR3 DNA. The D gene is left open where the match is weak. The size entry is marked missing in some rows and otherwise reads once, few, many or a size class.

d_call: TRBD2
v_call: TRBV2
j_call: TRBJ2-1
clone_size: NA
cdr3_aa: CASRPLAGTGNEQFF
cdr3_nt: TGTGCCAGCAGACCACTAGCGGGAACTGGCAATGAGCAGTTCTTC

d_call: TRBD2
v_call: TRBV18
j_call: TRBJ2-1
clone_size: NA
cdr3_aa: CASSPGLAGPNEQFF
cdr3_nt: TGTGCCAGCTCACCGGGACTAGCGGGGCCCAATGAGCAGTTCTTC

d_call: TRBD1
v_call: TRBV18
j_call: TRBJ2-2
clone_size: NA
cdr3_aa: CASSPPGQASTGELFF
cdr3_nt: TGTGCCAGCTCACCACCGGGACAGGCTTCCACCGGGGAGCTGTTTTTT

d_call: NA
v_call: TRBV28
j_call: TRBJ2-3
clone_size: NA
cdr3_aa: CASSSPYGQWRAQYF
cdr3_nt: TGTGCCAGCAGTTCACCTTATGGCCAATGGAGGGCGCAGTATTTT

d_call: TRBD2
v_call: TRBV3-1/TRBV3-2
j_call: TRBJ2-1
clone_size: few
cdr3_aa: CASSLQLAGGNEQFF
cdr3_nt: TGTGCCAGCAGCCTCCAACTAGCGGGAGGAAATGAGCAGTTCTTC

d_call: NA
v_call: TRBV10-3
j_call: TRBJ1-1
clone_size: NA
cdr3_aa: CAISDQQGGTEAFF
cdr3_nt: TGTGCCATCAGTGACCAGCAGGGAGGGACTGAAGCTTTCTTT

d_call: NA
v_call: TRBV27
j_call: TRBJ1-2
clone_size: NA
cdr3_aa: CASSPRQPGNYGYTF
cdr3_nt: TGTGCCAGCAGTCCACGACAGCCCGGCAACTATGGCTACACCTTC

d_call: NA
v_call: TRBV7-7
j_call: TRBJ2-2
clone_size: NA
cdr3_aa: CASSPGGLTGELFF
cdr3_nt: TGTGCTAGCAGCCCAGGGGGGCTCACCGGGGAGCTGTTTTTT

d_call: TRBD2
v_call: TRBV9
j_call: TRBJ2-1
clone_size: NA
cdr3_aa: CASSVAASGRMNEQFF
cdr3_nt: TGTGCCAGCAGCGTAGCGGCTAGCGGGAGGATGAATGAGCAGTTCTTC

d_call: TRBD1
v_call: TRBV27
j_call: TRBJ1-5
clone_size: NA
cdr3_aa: CASSPPGQIYQPQHF
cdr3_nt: TGTGCCAGCAGTCCCCCGGGACAGATTTATCAGCCCCAGCATTTT

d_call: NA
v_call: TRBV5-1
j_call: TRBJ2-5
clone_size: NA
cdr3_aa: CASSLLGRREETQYF
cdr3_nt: TGCGCCAGCAGCCTCTTGGGCAGGCGTGAAGAGACCCAGTACTTC

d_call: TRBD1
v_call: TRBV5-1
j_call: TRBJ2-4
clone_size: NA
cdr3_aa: CASSSVPGQKNIQYF
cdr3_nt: TGCGCCAGCAGCTCTGTTCCGGGACAGAAAAACATTCAGTACTTC

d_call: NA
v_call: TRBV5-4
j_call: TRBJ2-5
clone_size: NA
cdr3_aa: CASSLISQETQYF
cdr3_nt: TGTGCCAGCAGCTTGATCTCCCAGGAGACCCAGTACTTC

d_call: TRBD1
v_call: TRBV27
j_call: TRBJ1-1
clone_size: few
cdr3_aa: CASSKDRVGSTEAFF
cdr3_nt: TGTGCCAGCAGTAAGGACAGGGTTGGTTCCACTGAAGCTTTCTTT

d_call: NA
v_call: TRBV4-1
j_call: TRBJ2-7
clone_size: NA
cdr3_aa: CASSQGGSVNEQYF
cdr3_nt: TGCGCCAGCAGCCAAGGCGGTAGCGTTAACGAGCAGTACTTC

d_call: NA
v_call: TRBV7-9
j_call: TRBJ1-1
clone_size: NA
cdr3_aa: CASSPFDNANTEAFF
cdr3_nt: TGTGCCAGCAGTCCCTTCGACAATGCGAACACTGAAGCTTTCTTT

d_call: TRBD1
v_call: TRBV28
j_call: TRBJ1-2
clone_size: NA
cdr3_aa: CASSFRTGIGYTF
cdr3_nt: TGTGCCAGCAGTTTCAGGACAGGGATTGGCTACACCTTC

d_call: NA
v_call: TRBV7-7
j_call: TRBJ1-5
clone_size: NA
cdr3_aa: CASSPGAPTYSNQPQHF
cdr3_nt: TGTGCTAGCAGCCCCGGTGCGCCCACCTATAGCAATCAGCCCCAGCATTTT

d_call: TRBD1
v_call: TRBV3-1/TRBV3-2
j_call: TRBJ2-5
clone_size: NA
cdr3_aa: CASSRPGQRVWETQYF
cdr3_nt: TGTGCCAGCAGCCGCCCGGGACAGCGTGTCTGGGAGACCCAGTACTTC

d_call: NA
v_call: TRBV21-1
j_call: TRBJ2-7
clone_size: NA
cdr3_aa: CASSKGGQGNRNGSYEQYF
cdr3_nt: TGTGCCAGCAGCAAAGGGGGACAGGGAAATCGTAATGGTTCCTACGAGCAGTACTTC

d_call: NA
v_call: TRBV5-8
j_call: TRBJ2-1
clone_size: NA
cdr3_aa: CASTLHQGYNEQFF
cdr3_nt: TGTGCCAGCACCCTTCATCAGGGCTACAATGAGCAGTTCTTC

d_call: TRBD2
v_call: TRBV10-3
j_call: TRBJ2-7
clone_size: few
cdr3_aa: CAISDAVGETSSGYEQYF
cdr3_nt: TGTGCCATCAGTGATGCGGTGGGGGAGACTAGCTCTGGGTACGAGCAGTACTTC

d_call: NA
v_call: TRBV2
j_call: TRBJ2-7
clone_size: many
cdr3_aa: CASRSDSYEQYF
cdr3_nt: TGTGCCAGCAGGTCAGACTCCTACGAGCAGTACTTC

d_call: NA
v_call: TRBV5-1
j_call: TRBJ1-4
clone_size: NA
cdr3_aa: CASSLGQNEKLFF
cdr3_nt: TGCGCCAGCAGCCTAGGACAGAATGAAAAACTGTTTTTT

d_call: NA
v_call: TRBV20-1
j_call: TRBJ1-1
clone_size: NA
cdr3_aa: CSARGVLRAFF
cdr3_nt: TGCAGTGCTAGAGGCGTCCTGCGAGCTTTCTTT

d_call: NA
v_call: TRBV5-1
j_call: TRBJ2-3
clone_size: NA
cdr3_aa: CASSSDSQRTDTQYF
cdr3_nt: TGCGCCAGCAGTTCGGACAGCCAGCGCACAGATACGCAGTATTTT

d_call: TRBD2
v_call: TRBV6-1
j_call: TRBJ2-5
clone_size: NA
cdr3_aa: CASSEASSVLAGEPQYF
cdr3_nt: TGTGCCAGCAGTGAAGCATCTTCCGTACTAGCGGGAGAGCCCCAGTACTTC

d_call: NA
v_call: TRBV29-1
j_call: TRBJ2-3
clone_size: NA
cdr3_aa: CSATRQPSTDTQYF
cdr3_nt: TGCAGCGCCACCCGACAGCCTAGCACAGATACGCAGTATTTT

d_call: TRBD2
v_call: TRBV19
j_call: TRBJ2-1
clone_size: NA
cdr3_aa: CASRTTSGRRDEQFF
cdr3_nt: TGTGCCAGTAGAACTACTAGCGGGCGTCGCGATGAGCAGTTCTTC

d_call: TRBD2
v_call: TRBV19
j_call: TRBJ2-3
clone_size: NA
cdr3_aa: CASSPGLAGALTDTQYF
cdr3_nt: TGTGCCAGTAGTCCGGGACTAGCGGGAGCTTTGACAGATACGCAGTATTTT

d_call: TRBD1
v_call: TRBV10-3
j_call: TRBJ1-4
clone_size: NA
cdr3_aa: CAIKEGTDPGEKLFF
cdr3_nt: TGTGCCATCAAGGAGGGGACAGATCCAGGGGAAAAACTGTTTTTT

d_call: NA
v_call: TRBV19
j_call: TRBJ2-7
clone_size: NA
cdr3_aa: CASSIDLGFGGYEQYF
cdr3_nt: TGTGCCAGTAGTATAGATCTCGGTTTCGGGGGCTACGAGCAGTACTTC

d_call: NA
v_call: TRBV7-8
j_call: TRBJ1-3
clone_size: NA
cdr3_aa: CASSLGIQVSGNTIYF
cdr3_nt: TGTGCCAGCAGCTTAGGAATCCAGGTTTCTGGAAACACCATATATTTT

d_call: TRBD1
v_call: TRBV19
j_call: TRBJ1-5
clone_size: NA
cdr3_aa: CASREDRVYSNQPQHF
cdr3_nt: TGTGCCAGTAGGGAAGACAGGGTTTATAGCAATCAGCCCCAGCATTTT

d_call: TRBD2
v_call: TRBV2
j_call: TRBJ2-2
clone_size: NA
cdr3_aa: CASRVTSSNTGELFF
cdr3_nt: TGTGCCAGCAGAGTGACTAGCTCGAACACCGGGGAGCTGTTTTTT

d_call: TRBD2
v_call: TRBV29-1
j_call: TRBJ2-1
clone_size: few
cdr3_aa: CSAGTTHSRLF
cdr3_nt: TGCAGCGCCGGGACTACCCACTCCAGGCTCTTC

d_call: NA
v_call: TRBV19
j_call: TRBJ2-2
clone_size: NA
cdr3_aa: CASSITRSGELFF
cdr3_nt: TGTGCCAGTAGTATAACGCGATCCGGGGAGCTGTTTTTT

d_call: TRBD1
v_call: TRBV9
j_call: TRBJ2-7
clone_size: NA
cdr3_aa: CASSVVGTGGTEQYF
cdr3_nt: TGTGCCAGCAGCGTAGTCGGGACAGGGGGCACCGAGCAGTACTTC

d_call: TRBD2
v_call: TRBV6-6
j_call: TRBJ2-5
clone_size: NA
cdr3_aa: CASAGTSGQETQYF
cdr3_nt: TGTGCCAGCGCCGGGACTAGCGGCCAAGAGACCCAGTACTTC

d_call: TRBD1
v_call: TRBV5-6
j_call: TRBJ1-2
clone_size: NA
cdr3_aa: CASSSINSGQLYGYTF
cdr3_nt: TGTGCCAGCAGTTCGATAAATTCGGGACAGCTCTATGGCTACACCTTC

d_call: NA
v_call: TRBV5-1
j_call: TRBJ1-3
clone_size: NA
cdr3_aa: CASSLVASGYGNTIYF
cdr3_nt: TGCGCCAGCAGCTTGGTAGCTTCAGGGTACGGAAACACCATATATTTT

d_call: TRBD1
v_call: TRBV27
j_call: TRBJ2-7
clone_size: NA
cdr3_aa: CASSWDRSLYEQYF
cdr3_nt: TGTGCCAGCAGTTGGGACAGGTCACTCTACGAGCAGTACTTC

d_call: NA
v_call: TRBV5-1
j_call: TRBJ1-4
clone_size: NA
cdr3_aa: CASSLAAGAGNEKLFF
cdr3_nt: TGCGCCAGCAGCTTGGCCGCGGGGGCCGGTAATGAAAAACTGTTTTTT

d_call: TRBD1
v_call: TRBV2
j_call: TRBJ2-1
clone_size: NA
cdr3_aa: CASSERQGAYNEQFF
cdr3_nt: TGTGCCAGCAGTGAACGCCAGGGGGCCTACAATGAGCAGTTCTTC

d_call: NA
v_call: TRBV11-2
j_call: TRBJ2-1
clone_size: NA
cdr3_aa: CASSPSRSNEQFF
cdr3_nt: TGTGCCAGCAGCCCTTCGCGGTCCAATGAGCAGTTCTTC

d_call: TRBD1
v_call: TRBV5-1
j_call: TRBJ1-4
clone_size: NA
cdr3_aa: CASSSGGTAPNEKLFF
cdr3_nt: TGCGCCAGCAGCTCAGGGGGGACGGCACCTAATGAAAAACTGTTTTTT

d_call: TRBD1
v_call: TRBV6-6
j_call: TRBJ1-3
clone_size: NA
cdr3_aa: CASSRTGDPGNTIYF
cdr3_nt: TGTGCCAGCAGTCGAACAGGGGACCCTGGAAACACCATATATTTT

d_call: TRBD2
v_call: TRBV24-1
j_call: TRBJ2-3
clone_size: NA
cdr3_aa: CATSEGTSGTDTQYF
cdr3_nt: TGTGCCACCAGTGAGGGGACTAGCGGCACAGATACGCAGTATTTT

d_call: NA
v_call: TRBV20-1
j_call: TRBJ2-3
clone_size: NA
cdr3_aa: CSASLGVTDTQYF
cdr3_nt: TGCAGTGCTAGTCTCGGGGTCACAGATACGCAGTATTTT

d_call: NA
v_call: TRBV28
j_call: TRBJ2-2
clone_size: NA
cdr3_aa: CASSHITGYSGELFF
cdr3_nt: TGTGCCAGCAGTCACATCACAGGGTATTCCGGGGAGCTGTTTTTT

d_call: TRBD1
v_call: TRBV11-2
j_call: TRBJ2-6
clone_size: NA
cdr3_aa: CASSPQQGANSGANVLTF
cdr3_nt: TGTGCCAGCAGCCCTCAACAGGGGGCCAATTCTGGGGCCAACGTCCTGACTTTC

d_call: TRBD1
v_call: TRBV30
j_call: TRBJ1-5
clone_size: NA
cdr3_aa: CAWSTGTDHQPQHF
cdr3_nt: TGTGCCTGGAGTACTGGGACAGATCATCAGCCCCAGCATTTT

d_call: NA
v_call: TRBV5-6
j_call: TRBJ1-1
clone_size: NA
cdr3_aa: CASSQNRDTEAFF
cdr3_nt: TGTGCCAGCAGCCAGAACAGGGACACTGAAGCTTTCTTT